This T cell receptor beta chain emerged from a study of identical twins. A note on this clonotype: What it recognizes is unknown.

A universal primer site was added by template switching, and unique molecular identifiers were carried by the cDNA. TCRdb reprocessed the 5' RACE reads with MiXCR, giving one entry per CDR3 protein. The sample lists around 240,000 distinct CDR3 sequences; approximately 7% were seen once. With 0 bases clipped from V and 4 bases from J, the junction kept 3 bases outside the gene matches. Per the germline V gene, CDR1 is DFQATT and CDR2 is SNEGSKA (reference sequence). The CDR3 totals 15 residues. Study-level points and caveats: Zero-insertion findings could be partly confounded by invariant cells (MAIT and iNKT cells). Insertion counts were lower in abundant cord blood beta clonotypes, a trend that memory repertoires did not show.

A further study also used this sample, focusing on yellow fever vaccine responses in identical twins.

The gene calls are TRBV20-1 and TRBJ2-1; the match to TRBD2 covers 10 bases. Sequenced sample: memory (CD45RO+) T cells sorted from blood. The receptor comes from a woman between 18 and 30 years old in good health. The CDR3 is CSAREQRGGYNEQFF. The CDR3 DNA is TGCAGTGCTAGAGAACAGCGGGGGGGTTACAATGAGCAGTTCTTC.